This T cell receptor (beta chain) stems from a study of T cells in tuberculosis. The assay was immunoSEQ multiplex PCR, and TCRdb's table has in-frame clones only and misses some. The sample has about 22,000 clones, less than 98% seen once; the top ten hold around 6.2%. Germline CDR1 reads LNHDA; CDR2 reads SQIVND (reference sequence). The V and J ends lost 0 bases and 6 bases, in that order; junction bases with no gene match: 6. This CDR3 has 15 residues. This sequence originates from a donor aged 10-29 years with latent tuberculosis or without tuberculosis infection. The sample taken for sequencing was PBMCs. This chain joins TRBV19 and TRBJ1-2, with 8 bases that match TRBD1. CDR3 in amino acids: CASSIDGSGGHGYTF. The DNA of the CDR3 is TGTGCCAGTAGTATAGATGGATCAGGGGGCCATGGCTACACCTTC.